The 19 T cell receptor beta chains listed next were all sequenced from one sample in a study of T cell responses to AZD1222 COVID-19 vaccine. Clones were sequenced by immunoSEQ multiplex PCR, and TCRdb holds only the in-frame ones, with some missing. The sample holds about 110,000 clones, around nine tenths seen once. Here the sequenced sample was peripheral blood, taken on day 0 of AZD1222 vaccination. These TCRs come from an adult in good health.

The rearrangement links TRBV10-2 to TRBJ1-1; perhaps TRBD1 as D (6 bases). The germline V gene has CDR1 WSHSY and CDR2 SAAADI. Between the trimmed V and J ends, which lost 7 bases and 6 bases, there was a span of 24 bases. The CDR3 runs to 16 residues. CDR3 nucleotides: TGCGCCAGCACCGCCGGGGTGGGGCAGGGGAGGTCTGAAGCTTTCTTT. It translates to CASTAGVGQGRSEAFF.

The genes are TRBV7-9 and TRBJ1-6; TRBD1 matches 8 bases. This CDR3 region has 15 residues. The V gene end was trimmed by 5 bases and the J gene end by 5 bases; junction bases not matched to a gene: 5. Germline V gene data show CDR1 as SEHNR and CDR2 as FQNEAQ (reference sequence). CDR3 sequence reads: CASSIGQGNNSPLHF. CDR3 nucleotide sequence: TGTGCCAGCAGCATAGGACAGGGTAATAATTCACCCCTCCACTTT. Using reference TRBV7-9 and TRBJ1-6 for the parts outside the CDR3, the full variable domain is DTGVSQNPRHKITKRGQNVTFRCDPISEHNRLYWYRQTLGQGPEFLTYFQNEAQLEKSRLLSDRFSAERPKGSFSTLEIQRTEQGDSAMYLCASSIGQGNNSPLHFGNGTRLTVT.

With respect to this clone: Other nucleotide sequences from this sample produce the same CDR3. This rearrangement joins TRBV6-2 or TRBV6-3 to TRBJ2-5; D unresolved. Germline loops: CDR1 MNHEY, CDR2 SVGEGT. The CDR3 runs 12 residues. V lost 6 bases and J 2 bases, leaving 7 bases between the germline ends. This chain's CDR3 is CASSPIQETQYF. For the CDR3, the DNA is TGTGCCAGCAGCCCCATACAAGAGACCCAGTACTTC.

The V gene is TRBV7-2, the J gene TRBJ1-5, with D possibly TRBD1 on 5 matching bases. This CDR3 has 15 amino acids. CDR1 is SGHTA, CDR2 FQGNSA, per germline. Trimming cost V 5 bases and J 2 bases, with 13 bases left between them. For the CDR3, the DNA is TGTGCCAGCAGCAGGGACGGACCGCGCAATCAGCCCCAGCATTTT. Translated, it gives CASSRDGPRNQPQHF. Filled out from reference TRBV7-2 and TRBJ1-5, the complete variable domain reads GAGVSQSPSNKVTEKGKDVELRCDPISGHTALYWYRQSLGQGLEFLIYFQGNSAPDKSGLPSDRFSAERTGGSVSTLTIQRTQQEDSAVYLCASSRDGPRNQPQHFGDGTRLSIL.

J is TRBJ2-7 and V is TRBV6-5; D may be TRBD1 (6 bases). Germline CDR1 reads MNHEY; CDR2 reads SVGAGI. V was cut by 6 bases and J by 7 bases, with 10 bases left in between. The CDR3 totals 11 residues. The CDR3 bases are TGTGCCAGCAGATCTCAGGGGGAGCAGTACTTC. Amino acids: CASRSQGEQYF.

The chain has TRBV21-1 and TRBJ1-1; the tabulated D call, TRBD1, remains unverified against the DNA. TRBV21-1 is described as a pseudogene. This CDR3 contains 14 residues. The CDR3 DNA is TGTGCCAGCAGCAACGACAAACACAACTGGGAAGCTTTCTTT. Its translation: CASSNDKHNWEAFF.

The CDR3 region has the DNA TGTGCCAGCAGTTTATCTGGGACAGGGGTGGGCGGGGAGCTGTTTTTT. It encodes CASSLSGTGVGGELFF. This rearrangement joins TRBV27 to TRBJ2-2; TRBD1 aligns across 10 bases. Germline CDR1 is MNHEY and CDR2 is SMNVEV (reference sequence). The CDR3 length is 16 residues. V dropped 0 bases and J dropped 7; count of bases not matched to a gene: 5.

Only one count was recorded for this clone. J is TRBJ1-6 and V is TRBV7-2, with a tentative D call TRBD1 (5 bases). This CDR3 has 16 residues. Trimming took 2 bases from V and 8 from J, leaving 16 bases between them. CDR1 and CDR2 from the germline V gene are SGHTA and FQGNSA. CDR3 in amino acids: CASSLQSAGRDSPLHF. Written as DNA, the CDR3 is TGTGCCAGCAGCTTACAATCCGCAGGGAGGGATTCACCCCTCCACTTT. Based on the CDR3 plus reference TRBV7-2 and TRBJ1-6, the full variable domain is GAGVSQSPSNKVTEKGKDVELRCDPISGHTALYWYRQSLGQGLEFLIYFQGNSAPDKSGLPSDRFSAERTGGSVSTLTIQRTQQEDSAVYLCASSLQSAGRDSPLHFGNGTRLTVT.

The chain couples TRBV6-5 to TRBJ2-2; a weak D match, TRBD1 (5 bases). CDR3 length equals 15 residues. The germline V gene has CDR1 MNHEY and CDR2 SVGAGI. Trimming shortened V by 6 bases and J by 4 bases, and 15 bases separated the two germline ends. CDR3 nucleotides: TGTGCCAGCAGAGACAGTTTTTGGGGCACCGGGGAGCTGTTTTTT. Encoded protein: CASRDSFWGTGELFF.

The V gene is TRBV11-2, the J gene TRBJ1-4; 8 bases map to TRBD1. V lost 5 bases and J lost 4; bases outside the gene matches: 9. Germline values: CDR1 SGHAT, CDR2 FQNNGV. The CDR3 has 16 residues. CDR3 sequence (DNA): TGTGCCAGCAGCCCTGCCGGACAGGGCTATAATGAAAAACTGTTTTTT. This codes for CASSPAGQGYNEKLFF.

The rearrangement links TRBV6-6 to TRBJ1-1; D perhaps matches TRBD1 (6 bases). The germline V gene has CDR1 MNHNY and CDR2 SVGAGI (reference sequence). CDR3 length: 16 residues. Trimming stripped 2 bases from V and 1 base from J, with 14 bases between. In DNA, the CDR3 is TGTGCCAGCAGTTACCCACAGGGCAGGGAGAACACTGAAGCTTTCTTT. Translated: CASSYPQGRENTEAFF.

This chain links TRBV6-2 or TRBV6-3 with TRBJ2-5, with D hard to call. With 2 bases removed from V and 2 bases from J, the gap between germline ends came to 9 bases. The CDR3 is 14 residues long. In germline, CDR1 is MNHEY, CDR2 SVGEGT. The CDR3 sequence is CASSYPPLQETQYF. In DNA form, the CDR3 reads TGTGCCAGCAGTTACCCCCCACTTCAAGAGACCCAGTACTTC.

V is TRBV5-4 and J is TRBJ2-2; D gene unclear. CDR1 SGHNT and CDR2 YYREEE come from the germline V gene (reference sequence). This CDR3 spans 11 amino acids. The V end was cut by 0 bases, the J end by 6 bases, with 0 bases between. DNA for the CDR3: TGTGCCAGCAGCTTGGCCGGGGAGCTGTTTTTT. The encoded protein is CASSLAGELFF.

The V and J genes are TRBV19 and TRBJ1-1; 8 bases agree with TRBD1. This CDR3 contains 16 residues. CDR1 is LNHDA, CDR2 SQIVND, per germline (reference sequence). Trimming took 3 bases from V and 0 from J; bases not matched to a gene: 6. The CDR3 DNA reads TGTGCCAGTAGTATGGGCAGGGGGCTGATGAACACTGAAGCTTTCTTT. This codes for CASSMGRGLMNTEAFF.

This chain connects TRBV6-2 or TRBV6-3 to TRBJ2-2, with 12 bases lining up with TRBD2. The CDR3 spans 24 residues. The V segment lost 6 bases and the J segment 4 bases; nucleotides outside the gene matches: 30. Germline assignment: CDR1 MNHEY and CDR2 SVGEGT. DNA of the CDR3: TGTGCCAGCAGCCTAACCGGGCATTGGAGTGGAGGACTAGCGGGGAAACAGGGCACCGGGGAGCTGTTTTTT. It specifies CASSLTGHWSGGLAGKQGTGELFF.

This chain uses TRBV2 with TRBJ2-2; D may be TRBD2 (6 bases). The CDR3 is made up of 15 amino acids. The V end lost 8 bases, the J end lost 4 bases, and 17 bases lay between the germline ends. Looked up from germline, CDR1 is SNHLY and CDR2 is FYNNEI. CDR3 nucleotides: TGTGCCAGCCGCGCTAGGGGCGGGGCCACCGGGGAGCTGTTTTTT. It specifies CASRARGGATGELFF. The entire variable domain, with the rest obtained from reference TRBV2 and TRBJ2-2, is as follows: EPEVTQTPSHQVTQMGQEVILRCVPISNHLYFYWYRQILGQKVEFLVSFYNNEISEKSEIFDDQFSVERPDGSNFTLKIRSTKLEDSAMYFCASRARGGATGELFFGEGSRLTVL.

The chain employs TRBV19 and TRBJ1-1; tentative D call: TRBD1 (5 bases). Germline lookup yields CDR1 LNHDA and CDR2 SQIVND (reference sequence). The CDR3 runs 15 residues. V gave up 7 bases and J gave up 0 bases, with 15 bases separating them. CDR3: CASTPRQILNTEAFF. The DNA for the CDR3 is TGTGCCAGTACCCCTAGACAGATCTTGAACACTGAAGCTTTCTTT.

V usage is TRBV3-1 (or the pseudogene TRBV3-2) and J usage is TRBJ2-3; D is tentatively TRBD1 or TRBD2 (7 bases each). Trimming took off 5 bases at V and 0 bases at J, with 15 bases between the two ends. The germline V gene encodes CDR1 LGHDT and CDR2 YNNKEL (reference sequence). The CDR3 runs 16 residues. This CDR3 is CASSGGDRPSTDTQYF. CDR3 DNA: TGTGCCAGCAGCGGGGGGGACAGACCTAGCACAGATACGCAGTATTTT.

CDR3 residues: CASSSAGTGLETQYF. For the CDR3, the DNA is TGTGCCAGCAGCTCCGCCGGGACAGGGCTTGAGACCCAGTACTTC. V gene TRBV7-7 combines with J gene TRBJ2-5; TRBD1 agrees at 9 bases. The trim removed 4 bases at V and 5 bases at J, leaving 8 bases unmatched. The CDR3 is 15 residues long. Looked up from germline, CDR1 is SSHAT and CDR2 is FNYEAQ (reference sequence). The full variable domain, completed using reference TRBV7-7 and TRBJ2-5, is GAGVSQSPRYKVTKRGQDVTLRCDPISSHATLYWYQQALGQGPEFLTYFNYEAQPDKSGLPSDRFSAERPEGSISTLTIQRTEQRDSAMYRCASSSAGTGLETQYFGPGTRLLVL.